These T cell receptor beta chains were read from a single sample in a study of response to subunit inactivated influenza vaccine. One entry per CDR3 protein results from TCRdb running MiXCR on the RT-PCR reads. The profile covers hundreds of thousands of distinct CDR3 sequences, with 13% to 15% appearing a single time and approximately 7.6% taken by the ten largest. Specimen: PBMCs from blood, collected 14 to 15 days before vaccination. These receptors came from a man aged 50 to 59 who received an inactivated influenza vaccine. Both conserved end residues are part of each CDR3. The order of the fields is D gene, J gene, clone size, V gene, CDR3 protein, CDR3 DNA. D genes are given only for firm matches. Some rows have no size entry. The others give once, few or many, or a class for an expanded clone.

d_call: TRBD2
j_call: TRBJ2-5
clone_size: -
v_call: TRBV20-1
cdr3_aa: CSASVAGRWETQYF
cdr3_nt: TGCAGTGCTAGTGTAGCGGGAAGATGGGAGACCCAGTACTTC

d_call: TRBD1
j_call: TRBJ2-7
clone_size: -
v_call: TRBV7-6
cdr3_aa: CASSPGQLGYEQYF
cdr3_nt: TGTGCCAGCAGCCCGGGACAGCTAGGCTACGAGCAGTACTTC

d_call: -
j_call: TRBJ2-7
clone_size: -
v_call: TRBV5-1
cdr3_aa: CASSSGLRNYEQYF
cdr3_nt: TGCGCCAGCAGCTCGGGACTCAGAAACTACGAGCAGTACTTC

d_call: -
j_call: TRBJ2-2
clone_size: few
v_call: TRBV5-1
cdr3_aa: CASSPPGRLNTGELFF
cdr3_nt: TGCGCCAGCAGCCCTCCGGGACGACTAAACACCGGGGAGCTGTTTTTT

d_call: -
j_call: TRBJ2-3
clone_size: -
v_call: TRBV7-2
cdr3_aa: CASSLGDTNTDTQYF
cdr3_nt: TGTGCCAGCAGCTTAGGGGACACGAACACAGATACGCAGTATTTT

d_call: -
j_call: TRBJ1-3
clone_size: few
v_call: TRBV4-1
cdr3_aa: CASSQDLGGDGSGNTIYF
cdr3_nt: TGCGCCAGCAGCCAAGATCTAGGAGGGGACGGGTCTGGAAACACCATATATTTT

d_call: TRBD1
j_call: TRBJ1-2
clone_size: many
v_call: TRBV24-1
cdr3_aa: CATSDPRTGGTNGYTF
cdr3_nt: TGTGCCACCAGTGACCCCCGGACAGGGGGGACAAATGGCTACACCTTC

d_call: -
j_call: TRBJ2-7
clone_size: few
v_call: TRBV28
cdr3_aa: CASSLGAAGTSYEQYF
cdr3_nt: TGTGCCAGCAGCCTAGGTGCCGCCGGGACCTCCTACGAGCAGTACTTC

d_call: -
j_call: TRBJ2-7
clone_size: -
v_call: TRBV5-1
cdr3_aa: CASSVGGVSDEQYF
cdr3_nt: TGCGCCAGCAGCGTAGGGGGTGTATCGGACGAGCAGTACTTC

d_call: -
j_call: TRBJ2-1
clone_size: many
v_call: TRBV24-1
cdr3_aa: CATSGTEMNEQFF
cdr3_nt: TGTGCCACCAGTGGGACTGAAATGAATGAGCAGTTCTTC

d_call: TRBD1
j_call: TRBJ2-6
clone_size: -
v_call: TRBV4-2
cdr3_aa: CASSQDHRWDRASVANVLTF
cdr3_nt: TGTGCCAGCAGCCAAGATCATCGTTGGGACAGGGCCTCAGTGGCCAACGTCCTGACTTTC

d_call: TRBD1
j_call: TRBJ1-4
clone_size: -
v_call: TRBV4-2
cdr3_aa: CASSQVTGEEKLFF
cdr3_nt: TGTGCCAGCAGCCAAGTAACAGGGGAGGAAAAACTGTTTTTT

d_call: -
j_call: TRBJ2-7
clone_size: few
v_call: TRBV5-1
cdr3_aa: CASSLEGRSVDEQYF
cdr3_nt: TGCGCCAGCAGCTTGGAGGGGCGGTCCGTCGACGAGCAGTACTTC

d_call: TRBD2
j_call: TRBJ2-3
clone_size: -
v_call: TRBV5-1
cdr3_aa: CASSLGGTSPSSTDTQYF
cdr3_nt: TGCGCCAGCAGCTTGGGGGGGACTAGCCCCTCTAGCACAGATACGCAGTATTTT

d_call: TRBD1
j_call: TRBJ2-7
clone_size: few
v_call: TRBV20-1
cdr3_aa: CSASGDRFLYEQYF
cdr3_nt: TGCAGTGCTAGCGGGGACAGGTTTCTCTACGAGCAGTACTTC

d_call: -
j_call: TRBJ2-7
clone_size: many
v_call: TRBV20-1
cdr3_aa: CSATPMEVEQYF
cdr3_nt: TGCAGTGCTACGCCGATGGAGGTAGAGCAGTACTTC

d_call: -
j_call: TRBJ2-2
clone_size: -
v_call: TRBV12-3/TRBV12-4
cdr3_aa: CASRARRGGLGKDTGELFF
cdr3_nt: TGTGCCAGCAGGGCCCGCAGGGGTGGGTTGGGTAAGGACACCGGGGAGCTGTTTTTT

d_call: -
j_call: TRBJ1-6
clone_size: -
v_call: TRBV28
cdr3_aa: CATSAGMNSPLHF
cdr3_nt: TGTGCCACCTCGGCAGGGATGAATTCACCCCTCCACTTT

d_call: TRBD2
j_call: TRBJ2-4
clone_size: -
v_call: TRBV19
cdr3_aa: CASSIEKTSGAKNIQYF
cdr3_nt: TGTGCCAGTAGTATAGAAAAGACTAGCGGAGCCAAAAACATTCAGTACTTC

d_call: -
j_call: TRBJ2-1
clone_size: few
v_call: TRBV7-2
cdr3_aa: CASSAEGVGSYNEQFF
cdr3_nt: TGTGCCAGCAGCGCAGAGGGGGTAGGGTCCTACAATGAGCAGTTCTTC

d_call: -
j_call: TRBJ1-2
clone_size: -
v_call: TRBV7-9
cdr3_aa: CASSPGPGRGYTF
cdr3_nt: TGTGCCAGCAGCCCGGGACCTGGGCGAGGCTACACCTTC

d_call: -
j_call: TRBJ1-1
clone_size: many
v_call: TRBV5-1
cdr3_aa: CASSPGPNTEAFF
cdr3_nt: TGCGCCAGCAGCCCCGGCCCAAACACTGAAGCTTTCTTT

d_call: -
j_call: TRBJ1-5
clone_size: few
v_call: TRBV5-1
cdr3_aa: CASSLTPGSSGQPQHF
cdr3_nt: TGCGCCAGCAGCTTGACTCCCGGGAGCTCGGGTCAGCCCCAGCATTTT

d_call: -
j_call: TRBJ2-6
clone_size: many
v_call: TRBV13
cdr3_aa: CASSPMNSGANVLTF
cdr3_nt: TGTGCCAGCAGTCCCATGAACTCTGGGGCCAACGTCCTGACTTTC

d_call: TRBD2
j_call: TRBJ2-1
clone_size: many
v_call: TRBV11-1
cdr3_aa: CASSPNPRAGGPRNEQFF
cdr3_nt: TGTGCCAGCAGCCCCAACCCTAGGGCGGGAGGGCCGCGGAATGAGCAGTTCTTC

d_call: TRBD2
j_call: TRBJ2-7
clone_size: -
v_call: TRBV3-1
cdr3_aa: CASSQAPLLAGGGYEQYF
cdr3_nt: TGTGCCAGCAGCCAAGCGCCTCTACTAGCGGGAGGTGGTTACGAGCAGTACTTC

d_call: -
j_call: TRBJ2-1
clone_size: -
v_call: TRBV28
cdr3_aa: CASSLLPGYNEQFF
cdr3_nt: TGTGCCAGCAGTTTATTGCCGGGGTACAATGAGCAGTTCTTC

d_call: -
j_call: TRBJ2-3
clone_size: -
v_call: TRBV20-1
cdr3_aa: CSVPPGGRTDTQYF
cdr3_nt: TGCAGTGTCCCACCCGGGGGGCGGACAGATACGCAGTATTTT

d_call: -
j_call: TRBJ2-7
clone_size: -
v_call: TRBV11-2
cdr3_aa: CASSLEFQGEQYF
cdr3_nt: TGTGCCAGCAGCTTAGAGTTCCAGGGCGAGCAGTACTTC

d_call: -
j_call: TRBJ2-5
clone_size: few
v_call: TRBV5-6
cdr3_aa: CASSLALYQETQYF
cdr3_nt: TGTGCCAGCAGCTTGGCGTTGTACCAAGAGACCCAGTACTTC

d_call: -
j_call: TRBJ2-7
clone_size: -
v_call: TRBV20-1
cdr3_aa: CSAEAETYEQYF
cdr3_nt: TGCAGTGCTGAGGCGGAGACTTACGAGCAGTACTTC

d_call: -
j_call: TRBJ2-7
clone_size: -
v_call: TRBV7-2
cdr3_aa: CASSSGPLTYEQYF
cdr3_nt: TGTGCCAGCAGCTCGGGACCCCTTACCTACGAGCAGTACTTC

d_call: TRBD1
j_call: TRBJ1-1
clone_size: -
v_call: TRBV9
cdr3_aa: CASSATSDRVGGAFF
cdr3_nt: TGTGCCAGCAGCGCCACTTCGGACAGGGTCGGAGGGGCTTTCTTT

d_call: -
j_call: TRBJ2-3
clone_size: many
v_call: TRBV29-1
cdr3_aa: CSVEGGASATDTQYF
cdr3_nt: TGCAGCGTTGAAGGGGGGGCGTCGGCCACAGATACGCAGTATTTT

d_call: -
j_call: TRBJ2-5
clone_size: few
v_call: TRBV11-2
cdr3_aa: CASSLLWSQETQYF
cdr3_nt: TGTGCCAGCAGCTTACTTTGGTCCCAAGAGACCCAGTACTTC

d_call: -
j_call: TRBJ2-1
clone_size: few
v_call: TRBV9
cdr3_aa: CASSVSGYNEQFF
cdr3_nt: TGTGCCAGCAGCGTAAGCGGTTACAATGAGCAGTTCTTC

d_call: -
j_call: TRBJ2-5
clone_size: -
v_call: TRBV7-8
cdr3_aa: CASSHKPGRQETQYF
cdr3_nt: TGTGCCAGCAGTCATAAACCGGGACGGCAAGAGACCCAGTACTTC

d_call: -
j_call: TRBJ1-3
clone_size: -
v_call: TRBV5-1
cdr3_aa: CASSLEDSGNTIYF
cdr3_nt: TGCGCCAGCAGCTTGGAGGACTCTGGAAACACCATATATTTT

d_call: -
j_call: TRBJ1-2
clone_size: few
v_call: TRBV7-2
cdr3_aa: CATRGGTSYGYTF
cdr3_nt: TGTGCCACCCGGGGAGGTACCTCCTATGGCTACACCTTC

d_call: TRBD1
j_call: TRBJ1-6
clone_size: -
v_call: TRBV4-3
cdr3_aa: CASSQRTGTNSPLHF
cdr3_nt: TGCGCCAGCAGCCAACGGACAGGGACGAATTCACCCCTCCACTTT

d_call: TRBD1
j_call: TRBJ2-1
clone_size: -
v_call: TRBV19
cdr3_aa: CASSRGQGRDNEQFF
cdr3_nt: TGTGCCAGTAGTCGCGGACAGGGCCGTGACAATGAGCAGTTCTTC

d_call: TRBD2
j_call: TRBJ2-3
clone_size: -
v_call: TRBV7-9
cdr3_aa: CASSHSGSRDTQYF
cdr3_nt: TGTGCCAGCAGTCATAGCGGGAGCAGGGATACGCAGTATTTT

d_call: -
j_call: TRBJ1-1
clone_size: -
v_call: TRBV19
cdr3_aa: CASKVRGGTEAFF
cdr3_nt: TGTGCCAGTAAAGTCAGGGGCGGCACTGAAGCTTTCTTT

d_call: TRBD1
j_call: TRBJ1-2
clone_size: -
v_call: TRBV11-2
cdr3_aa: CASSHGTGPANYGYTF
cdr3_nt: TGTGCCAGCAGCCACGGGACAGGGCCAGCTAACTATGGCTACACCTTC

d_call: TRBD2
j_call: TRBJ2-1
clone_size: few
v_call: TRBV9
cdr3_aa: CASSVGVGLAGVNEQFF
cdr3_nt: TGTGCCAGCAGCGTAGGTGTGGGACTAGCGGGTGTCAATGAGCAGTTCTTC

d_call: -
j_call: TRBJ2-3
clone_size: -
v_call: TRBV24-1
cdr3_aa: CATSDIKKVSTDTQYF
cdr3_nt: TGTGCCACCAGTGATATCAAGAAAGTTTCCACAGATACGCAGTATTTT